Each of the 11 T cell receptor beta chains below was sequenced from the same sample in a study of response to subunit inactivated influenza vaccine. Each CDR3 protein gets one entry after TCRdb re-called the RT-PCR reads with MiXCR. The sample yields 800,000 or so distinct CDR3 sequences, over 20% seen once. The starting material was PBMCs from blood, obtained roughly 5 days after vaccination. The receptors stem from a man in his fifties or sixties who received an inactivated influenza vaccine.

This clonotype was counted between two and nine times. The chain links TRBV3-1 to TRBJ2-7; the D gene is possibly TRBD1 (5 bases). The germline CDR1 and CDR2 sequences are LGHDT and YNNKEL (reference sequence). CDR3 length: 12 amino acids. V was cut by 1 base and J by 7 bases, with 8 bases left in between. CDR3 protein: CASSQVQGEQYF. CDR3 DNA: TGTGCCAGCAGCCAAGTTCAGGGTGAGCAGTACTTC.

This chain uses TRBV7-8 with TRBJ2-7, with 10 bases aligning to TRBD2. Germline lookup yields CDR1 SGHVS and CDR2 FQNEAQ. V shed 7 bases, J shed 2 bases, and the junction held 11 bases outside the gene matches. The CDR3 loop spans 16 amino acids. The CDR3 nucleotides read TGTGCCAGCATTCCCGGGAGAGCGGGAGGGCCCTACGAGCAGTACTTC. Protein: CASIPGRAGGPYEQYF.

This clonotype showed up just a few times. This rearrangement joins TRBV12-3 or TRBV12-4 to TRBJ1-2, with 8 bases aligning to TRBD1. The V segment lost 4 bases and the J segment 6 bases; nucleotides outside the gene matches: 10. The CDR3 covers 15 residues. CDR3: CASSSTQGGRDGYTF. The CDR3 DNA is TGTGCCAGCAGTTCCACACAGGGGGGACGGGATGGCTACACCTTC.

This clonotype came up a few times. V usage is TRBV30 and J usage is TRBJ2-5, with D possibly being TRBD1 (6 bases). The CDR3 covers 14 residues. V shed 2 bases and J shed 9 bases, with 19 bases lying between them. From germline, CDR1 is GTSNPN and CDR2 SVGIG (reference sequence). CDR3 bases: TGTGCCTGGAGTCTTCAGGGGAACCCGGTGTCCCAGTACTTC. Its translation is CAWSLQGNPVSQYF.

This clonotype came up once. The chain carries TRBV7-2 and TRBJ2-5, with D uncertain. The CDR3 loop spans 13 amino acids. V lost 2 bases and J lost 5, with 9 bases in between. From germline, CDR1 is SGHTA and CDR2 FQGNSA. The CDR3 DNA follows: TGTGCCAGCAGCTTAACTAATAGTGAGACCCAGTACTTC. It encodes CASSLTNSETQYF.

The rearrangement joins TRBV11-2 to TRBJ2-1; TRBD2 aligns across 7 bases. The CDR3 is made up of 14 amino acids. V lost 6 bases, J lost 8 bases, and 10 bases stayed unmatched. CDR1 is SGHAT and CDR2 is FQNNGV in the germline V gene. The CDR3 DNA sequence: TGTGCCAGCAGTCGGCTAGCGGAGTACCATGAGCAGTTCTTC. It specifies CASSRLAEYHEQFF.

This clonotype was seen a handful of times. The CDR3 bases are TGTGCCACCGTAGCTAATGAGGGGGCGGAAACTGAAGCTTTCTTT. As protein: CATVANEGAETEAFF. The chain links TRBV10-3 to TRBJ1-1; 7 bases align to TRBD1. J lost 5 bases, V lost 10 bases, and 16 bases had no gene match. In germline, CDR1 is ENHRY, CDR2 SYGVKD. CDR3 length: 15 residues.

The chain has TRBV3-1 and TRBJ2-3; maybe TRBD1 (6 bases). The germline V and J ends were trimmed by 1 base and 9 bases, with 17 bases remaining between them. The V gene's germline CDR1 is LGHDT and CDR2 YNNKEL (reference sequence). The CDR3 extends over 15 amino acids. CDR3 sequence (DNA): TGTGCCAGCAGCCAAGTAAAATGGACAGAGGGGACGCAGTATTTT. This codes for CASSQVKWTEGTQYF.

The rearrangement joins TRBV7-6 to TRBJ2-2, with D tentatively TRBD2 (6 bases). Deletions cut 2 bases from V and 1 base from J, with 14 bases between. Germline V gives CDR1 SGHVS, CDR2 FNYEAQ. CDR3 size: 17 residues. In DNA form, the CDR3 reads TGTGCCAGCAGCTTATCCCCCCTCGGGGGGAACACCGGGGAGCTGTTTTTT. Its protein product is CASSLSPLGGNTGELFF.

The chain carries TRBV12-3 or TRBV12-4 and TRBJ2-1; 13 bases align to TRBD2. The CDR3 has 17 amino acids. The V segment lost 4 bases and the J segment 6 bases; nucleotides outside the gene matches: 9. In DNA form, the CDR3 reads TGTGCCAGCAGTTCCAGACTAGCGGGGGGCCAAGGCAATGAGCAGTTCTTC. It encodes CASSSRLAGGQGNEQFF.

This clonotype was seen a few times. V and J are TRBV20-1 and TRBJ2-7; D may be TRBD1 or TRBD2 (7 bases each). Germline V gene data show CDR1 as DFQATT and CDR2 as SNEGSKA (reference sequence). Trimming left V 5 bases short and J 3 bases short, with 14 bases between. The CDR3 runs 13 residues. The CDR3 nucleotides are TGCAGTGCTGAGGGGGCGGGAGACTACGAGCAGTACTTC. It encodes CSAEGAGDYEQYF.